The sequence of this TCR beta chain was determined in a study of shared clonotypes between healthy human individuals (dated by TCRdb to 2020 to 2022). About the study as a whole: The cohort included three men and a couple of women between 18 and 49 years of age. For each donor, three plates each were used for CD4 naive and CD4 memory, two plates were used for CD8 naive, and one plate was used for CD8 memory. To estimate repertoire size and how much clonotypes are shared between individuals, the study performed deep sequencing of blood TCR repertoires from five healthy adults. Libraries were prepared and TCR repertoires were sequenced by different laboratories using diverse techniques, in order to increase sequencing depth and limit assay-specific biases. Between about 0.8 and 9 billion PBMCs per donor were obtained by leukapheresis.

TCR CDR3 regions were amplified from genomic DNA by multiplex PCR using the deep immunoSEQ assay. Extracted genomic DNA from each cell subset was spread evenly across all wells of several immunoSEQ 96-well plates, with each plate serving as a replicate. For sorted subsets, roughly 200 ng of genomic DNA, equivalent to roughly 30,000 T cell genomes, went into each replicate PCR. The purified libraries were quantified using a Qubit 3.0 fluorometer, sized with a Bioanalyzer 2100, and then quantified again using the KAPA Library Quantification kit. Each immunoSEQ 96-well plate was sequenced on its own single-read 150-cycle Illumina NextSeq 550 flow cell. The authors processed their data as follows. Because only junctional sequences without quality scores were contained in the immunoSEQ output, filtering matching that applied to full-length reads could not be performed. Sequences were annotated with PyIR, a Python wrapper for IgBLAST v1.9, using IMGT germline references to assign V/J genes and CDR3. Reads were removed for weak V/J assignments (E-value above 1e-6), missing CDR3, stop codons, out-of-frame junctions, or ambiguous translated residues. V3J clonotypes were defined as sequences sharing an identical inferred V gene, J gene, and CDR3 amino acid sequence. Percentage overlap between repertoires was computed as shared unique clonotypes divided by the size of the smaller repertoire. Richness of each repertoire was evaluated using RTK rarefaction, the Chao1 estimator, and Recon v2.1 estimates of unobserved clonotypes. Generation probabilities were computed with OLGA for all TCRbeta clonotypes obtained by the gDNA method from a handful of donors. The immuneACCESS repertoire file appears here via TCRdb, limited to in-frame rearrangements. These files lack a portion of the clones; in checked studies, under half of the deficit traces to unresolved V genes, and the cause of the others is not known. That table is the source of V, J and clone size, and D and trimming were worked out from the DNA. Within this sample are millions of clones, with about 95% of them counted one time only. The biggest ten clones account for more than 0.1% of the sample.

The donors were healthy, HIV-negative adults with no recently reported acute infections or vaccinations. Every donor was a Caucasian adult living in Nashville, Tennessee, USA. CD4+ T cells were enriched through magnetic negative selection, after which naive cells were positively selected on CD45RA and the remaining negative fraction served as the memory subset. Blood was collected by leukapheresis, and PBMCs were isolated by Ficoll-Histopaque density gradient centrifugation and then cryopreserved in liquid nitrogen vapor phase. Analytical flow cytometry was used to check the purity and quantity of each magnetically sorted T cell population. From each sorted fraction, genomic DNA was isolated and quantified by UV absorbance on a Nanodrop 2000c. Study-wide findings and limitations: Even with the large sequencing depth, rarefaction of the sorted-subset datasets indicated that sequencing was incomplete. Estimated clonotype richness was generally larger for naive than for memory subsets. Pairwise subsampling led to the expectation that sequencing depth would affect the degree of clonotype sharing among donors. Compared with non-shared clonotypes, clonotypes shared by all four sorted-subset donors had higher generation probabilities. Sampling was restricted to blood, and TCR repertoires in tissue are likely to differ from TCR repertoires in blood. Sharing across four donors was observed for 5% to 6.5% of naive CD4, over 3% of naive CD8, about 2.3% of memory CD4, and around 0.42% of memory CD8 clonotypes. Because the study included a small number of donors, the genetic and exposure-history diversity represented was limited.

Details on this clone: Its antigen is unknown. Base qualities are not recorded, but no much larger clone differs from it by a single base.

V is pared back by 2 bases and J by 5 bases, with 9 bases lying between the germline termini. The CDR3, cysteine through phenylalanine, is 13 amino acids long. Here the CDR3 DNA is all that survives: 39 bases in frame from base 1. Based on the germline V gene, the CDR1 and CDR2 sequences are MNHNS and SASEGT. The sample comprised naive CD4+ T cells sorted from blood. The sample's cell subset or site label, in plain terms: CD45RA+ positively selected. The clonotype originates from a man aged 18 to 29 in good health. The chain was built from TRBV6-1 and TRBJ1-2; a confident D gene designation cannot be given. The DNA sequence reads TGTGCCAGCAGTGAACGCACTACTTATGGCTACACCTTC. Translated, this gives CASSERTTYGYTF.